The 11 T cell receptor beta chains listed next were all sequenced from one sample in a study of response to subunit inactivated influenza vaccine. TCRdb fed the RT-PCR reads into MiXCR, producing one record per CDR3 protein. The sample has just under 550,000 distinct CDR3 sequences, approximately 20% seen once. The same data also contributed to another study, on T cells expressing NK-cell markers. From that report: Scientists made TCR beta cDNA using 5'RACE template switching with UMIs.

The sequences come from CD4+ T cells sorted from PBMCs, collected approximately 13 days after vaccination. These receptors came from a man aged 45-65 years who received an inactivated influenza vaccine.

V is TRBV9 and J is TRBJ2-3; 13 nucleotides line up with TRBD2. The V and J ends lost 2 bases and 3 bases, in that order; junction bases with no gene match: 3. Germline-derived CDR1 and CDR2 are SGDLS and YYNGEE. This CDR3 is 16 amino acids long. In DNA form, the CDR3 reads TGTGCCAGCAGCGTCACTAGCGGGAGGGTAACAGATACGCAGTATTTT. Amino acids: CASSVTSGRVTDTQYF. The whole variable domain, filled in from reference TRBV9 and TRBJ2-3, reads DSGVTQTPKHLITATGQRVTLRCSPRSGDLSVYWYQQSLDQGLQFLIQYYNGEERAKGNILERFSAQQFPDLHSELNLSSLELGDSALYFCASSVTSGRVTDTQYFGPGTRLTVL.

The V and J genes are TRBV4-2 and TRBJ2-3, with 7 bases aligning to TRBD1. The J segment lost 6 bases and the V segment lost 0 bases, leaving 6 bases of the junction unmatched. Looked up from germline, CDR1 is LGHNA and CDR2 is YNFKEQ. The CDR3 is 15 residues long. CDR3 loop: CASSQDPRGLDTQYF. Here the CDR3 DNA reads TGTGCCAGCAGCCAAGATCCGAGGGGGCTGGATACGCAGTATTTT.

This sequence joins TRBV20-1 and TRBJ1-2; D remains ambiguous. The CDR3 is made up of 11 amino acids. The V end lost 1 base, the J end lost 8 bases, and 8 bases lay between the germline ends. Germline lookup yields CDR1 DFQATT and CDR2 SNEGSKA (reference sequence). As DNA, the CDR3 is TGCAGTGCTAGAGTTCTAGAAGGCTACACCTTC. Translated: CSARVLEGYTF.

This sequence joins TRBV28 and TRBJ1-5; 10 nucleotides match TRBD1. Germline V lookup: CDR1 MDHEN, CDR2 SYDVKM. The V and J ends lost 4 bases and 6 bases, in that order; junction bases with no gene match: 9. The CDR3 is 16 amino acids. CDR3 bases: TGTGCCAGCAGTTCGGGACAGGGGTCGTGGGGTCAGCCCCAGCATTTT. It codes for CASSSGQGSWGQPQHF.

V gene TRBV6-4 combines with J gene TRBJ2-3; TRBD1 might be the D (6 bases). The CDR3 runs to 15 residues. Germline V lookup: CDR1 MRHNA, CDR2 SNTAGT. Trimming left V 0 bases short and J 1 base short, with 8 bases between. CDR3 DNA sequence: TGTGCCAGCAGTGACTCTTGGGGGCGCACAGATACGCAGTATTTT. This sequence encodes CASSDSWGRTDTQYF.

This clonotype was recorded a few times. V gene TRBV20-1 combines with J gene TRBJ2-5; D perhaps matches TRBD2 (5 bases). Trimming cost V 1 base and J 2 bases, with 8 bases left between them. CDR3 length: 13 residues. Germline V gene sequence: CDR1 DFQATT, CDR2 SNEGSKA (reference sequence). The CDR3 DNA follows: TGCAGTGCTAGAGGGACTCTTCAAGAGACCCAGTACTTC. Translated, it gives CSARGTLQETQYF.

The chain combines TRBV28 with TRBJ2-7; 10 nucleotides align to TRBD1. The CDR3 is 22 residues long. With 10 bases clipped from V and 4 bases from J, the junction kept 34 bases outside the gene matches. CDR1 and CDR2 from the germline V gene are MDHEN and SYDVKM. The CDR3 reads CATSPHITRDIDQGQGYYEQYF. Written as DNA, the CDR3 is TGTGCCACCAGCCCGCACATAACTAGGGATATAGATCAGGGACAGGGGTATTACGAGCAGTACTTC.

This chain uses TRBV19 with TRBJ2-2; D not certain. V was pared by 3 bases and J by 6 bases, with 11 bases between. The germline V gene has CDR1 LNHDA and CDR2 SQIVND (reference sequence). The CDR3 runs to 14 residues. DNA of the CDR3: TGTGCCAGTAGTATCGGAGCCTCCGCCGGGGAGCTGTTTTTT. It is translated as CASSIGASAGELFF.

This clonotype was observed a few times. CDR3 nucleotide sequence: TGTGCCAGCTCATCCGACAGGGAGGCTGAAGCTTTCTTT. It yields the protein CASSSDREAEAFF. The rearrangement links TRBV18 to TRBJ1-1, with 7 nucleotides matching TRBD1. CDR3 length: 13 amino acids. The J segment lost 6 bases and the V segment lost 5 bases, leaving 6 bases of the junction unmatched. Germline CDR1 KGHSH, CDR2 LQKENI.

V is TRBV20-1 and J is TRBJ2-4; maybe TRBD1 (5 bases). V was pared by 6 bases and J by 0 bases, with 12 bases between. The CDR3 runs to 14 residues. Per germline, CDR1 DFQATT and CDR2 SNEGSKA (reference sequence). The CDR3 here is CSAGRGLAKNIQYF. CDR3 coding DNA: TGCAGTGCGGGGCGAGGTTTAGCCAAAAACATTCAGTACTTC.

The chain combines TRBV20-1 with TRBJ2-1, with 7 bases fitting TRBD2. This CDR3 is 12 amino acids long. Germline CDR1 and CDR2: DFQATT and SNEGSKA (reference sequence). The CDR3, as DNA: TGCTCGCCGAGCCCCGGGGGGAATGAGCAGTTCTTC. Amino acid sequence: CSPSPGGNEQFF.